The 22 T cell receptor beta chains reported below all come from one sample, sequenced in a study of T cells in Graves' hyperthyroidism and ophthalmopathy (dated 2019 in TCRdb). To prepare the library, multiplex PCR was applied. Sequencing instrument: Illumina HiSeq 2000. The TCR beta CDR3 regions were amplified from the RNA transcripts. For the first round of RT-PCR on the TCR CDR3, the HTBI primer set was used together with the Qiagen OneStep RT-PCR kit. The public reads were reanalyzed by TCRdb: fastp trimming at Q25, MiXCR alignment, in-frame beta chains only. CDR3 protein sequences are deduplicated, and each keeps its most common genes and DNA. Present in this sample are nearly 600,000 distinct CDR3 sequences, approximately 15% of which were seen just once. The ten largest clones take up 5.8% of the sample. The sample was blood. These receptor sequences come from a woman between 25 and 40 years old with Graves' hyperthyroidism that later progressed to Graves' ophthalmopathy.

This clonotype was seen ten or more times. This chain links TRBV24-1 with TRBJ2-2, with 9 positions matching TRBD1. The V and J ends lost 0 bases and 0 bases, in that order; junction bases with no gene match: 7. CDR1 is KGHDR and CDR2 is SFDVKD in the germline V gene. There are 19 residues in the CDR3. In DNA form, the CDR3 reads TGTGCCACCAGTGATTTGGAAGGGACAGGGTTCCCGAACACCGGGGAGCTGTTTTTT. It specifies CATSDLEGTGFPNTGELFF.

The chain is built from TRBV27 and TRBJ2-7, with D possibly called TRBD1 or TRBD2 (5 bases each). The CDR3 spans 16 residues. Trimming left V 6 bases short and J 2 bases short, with 20 bases between. Germline V gives CDR1 MNHEY, CDR2 SMNVEV (reference sequence). The CDR3 sequence is CASSSGTAERTYEQYF. Written as DNA, the CDR3 is TGTGCCAGCAGCTCCGGGACCGCCGAACGCACCTACGAGCAGTACTTC.

The sample holds many counts of this clonotype. The CDR3 coding sequence is TGTGCCAGCTCACCACCAACTAACCAAGAGACCCAGTACTTC. It specifies CASSPPTNQETQYF. This chain uses TRBV18 with TRBJ2-5; unclear D gene. The CDR3 is made up of 14 amino acids. V was trimmed by 0 bases and J by 0 bases, leaving 5 bases between them. Germline V gene data show CDR1 as KGHSH and CDR2 as LQKENI.

To note about this clonotype: This may stem from a read error, because a much larger clone lies one nucleotide away. V usage is TRBV30 and J usage is TRBJ2-6; no clear D. Germline V gene data show CDR1 as GTSNPN and CDR2 as SVGIG (reference sequence). V dropped 0 bases and J dropped 2 bases, with 11 bases sitting between them. This CDR3 region has 16 residues. The CDR3, as DNA: TGTGCCTGGAGTGTCGCCAGGACCCCTGGGGCCAACGTCCTGACTTTC. It is translated as CAWSVARTPGANVLTF.

The rearrangement links TRBV27 to TRBJ2-1; D may be TRBD1 (6 bases). Germline V CDR1 and CDR2: MNHEY, SMNVEV (reference sequence). The CDR3 extends over 15 amino acids. V lost 4 bases, J lost 1 base, and 11 bases lay in between. CDR3 bases: TGTGCCAGCAGTTCAGGACAGCCTTCCTACAATGAGCAGTTCTTC. Encoded protein: CASSSGQPSYNEQFF.

This clonotype turned up a few times. V usage is TRBV18 and J usage is TRBJ1-1; no clear D gene. Germline V lookup: CDR1 KGHSH, CDR2 LQKENI. This CDR3 has 15 residues. V dropped 6 bases and J dropped 0 bases, with 14 bases sitting between them. CDR3 protein: CASSPDKYMNTEAFF. DNA for the CDR3: TGTGCCAGCTCTCCCGACAAATACATGAACACTGAAGCTTTCTTT.

The rearrangement joins TRBV30 to TRBJ2-5, with D possibly TRBD2 on 6 matching bases. Germline values: CDR1 GTSNPN, CDR2 SVGIG (reference sequence). V lost 2 bases, J lost 2 bases, and 9 bases lay in between. The CDR3 totals 13 residues. CDR3 protein: CAWSRSGQETQYF. The CDR3 coding sequence is TGTGCCTGGAGTCGTAGCGGACAAGAGACCCAGTACTTC.

The chain links TRBV20-1 to TRBJ1-6; the match to TRBD1 covers 7 bases. From germline, CDR1 is DFQATT and CDR2 SNEGSKA (reference sequence). V lost 3 bases to trimming and J lost 6 bases; unmatched junction nucleotides: 2. The CDR3 totals 13 residues. The CDR3 sequence: CSASQGVNSPLHF. The CDR3, as DNA: TGCAGTGCTAGCCAGGGGGTTAATTCACCCCTCCACTTT.

This clonotype was found many times. Compared with germline, one end of the junction differs, possibly owing to a read error. This rearrangement joins TRBV7-2 to TRBJ2-2; 7 bases line up with TRBD2. CDR1 is SGHTA, CDR2 FQGNSA, per germline. The length of the CDR3 is 15 residues. The CDR3 sequence is CASSLVGGNPGELFF. CDR3 bases: TGTGCCAGCAGCTTAGTGGGAGGGAACCCCGGGGAGCTGTTTTTT.

This clonotype has ten or more counts. The chain carries TRBV12-3 or TRBV12-4 and TRBJ2-3, with 12 bases fitting TRBD2. The CDR3 extends over 15 amino acids. The V gene end was trimmed by 8 bases and the J gene end by 5 bases; junction bases not matched to a gene: 8. CDR3 region: CASEPTGLAGDTQYF. The CDR3, as DNA: TGTGCCAGCGAGCCGACGGGACTAGCGGGAGATACGCAGTATTTT.

This clonotype was detected only a few times. The CDR3 region is CASSESGVTYEQYF. The CDR3 nucleotides are TGCGCCAGCAGTGAGTCCGGGGTAACCTACGAGCAGTACTTC. V usage is TRBV10-1 and J usage is TRBJ2-7, with D maybe TRBD2 (5 bases). With 0 bases removed from V and 2 bases from J, the gap between germline ends came to 8 bases. Germline V CDR1 and CDR2: WNHNN, SYGVQD (reference sequence). The CDR3 totals 14 residues.

This clonotype was detected ten times or more. The chain uses TRBV20-1 and TRBJ2-3, with a weak D call TRBD2 (5 bases). The V end was cut by 6 bases, the J end by 9 bases, with 19 bases between. From germline, CDR1 is DFQATT and CDR2 SNEGSKA (reference sequence). The CDR3 spans 13 residues. Here the CDR3 DNA reads TGCAGTGCCCGCGACTCCCTAACGGGGACGCAGTATTTT. This gives the protein CSARDSLTGTQYF.

In this sample, this clonotype turned up a few times. The chain uses TRBV7-9 and TRBJ2-1, with a weak D call TRBD2 (5 bases). Trimming took 1 base from V and 7 from J, leaving 14 bases between them. CDR1 is SEHNR and CDR2 is FQNEAQ in the germline V gene (reference sequence). CDR3 length: 15 amino acids. CDR3 nucleotides: TGTGCCAGCAGCTTAGTCACGGACTGGGGAAATGAGCAGTTCTTC. This codes for CASSLVTDWGNEQFF. The variable domain in full, completed from reference TRBV7-9 and TRBJ2-1, reads DTGVSQNPRHKITKRGQNVTFRCDPISEHNRLYWYRQTLGQGPEFLTYFQNEAQLEKSRLLSDRFSAERPKGSFSTLEIQRTEQGDSAMYLCASSLVTDWGNEQFFGPGTRLTVL.

This clonotype came up many times. The rearrangement joins TRBV6-2 or TRBV6-3 to TRBJ2-3, with 9 bases identical to TRBD2. The germline CDR1 and CDR2 sequences are MNHEY and SVGEGT. CDR3 length: 15 residues. V trimming: 5 bases; J trimming: 2 bases; junction bases outside the gene matches: 5. The CDR3 loop is CASSQTSGFTDTQYF. Here the CDR3 DNA reads TGTGCCAGCAGTCAGACTAGCGGCTTCACAGATACGCAGTATTTT.

This clonotype was seen at least ten times. The rearrangement joins TRBV2 to TRBJ1-1; 7 bases align to TRBD1. CDR1 and CDR2 from the germline V gene are SNHLY and FYNNEI. The CDR3 is 19 residues long. The J segment lost 3 bases and the V segment lost 8 bases, leaving 24 bases of the junction unmatched. The CDR3, as DNA: TGTGCCAGCCTCCCGGACAGGCCTCTCACGTTAGGGGCTGACACTGAAGCTTTCTTT. This sequence encodes CASLPDRPLTLGADTEAFF. The entire variable domain, with the rest obtained from reference TRBV2 and TRBJ1-1, is as follows: EPEVTQTPSHQVTQMGQEVILRCVPISNHLYFYWYRQILGQKVEFLVSFYNNEISEKSEIFDDQFSVERPDGSNFTLKIRSTKLEDSAMYFCASLPDRPLTLGADTEAFFGQGTRLTVV.

The chain couples TRBV18 to TRBJ1-1, with D perhaps matching TRBD1 (6 bases). The CDR3 spans 14 residues. CDR1 and CDR2 from the germline V gene are KGHSH and LQKENI. V was pared by 5 bases and J by 7 bases, with 17 bases between. CDR3 in amino acids: CASSSKRGNNEAFF. The CDR3 nucleotides are TGTGCCAGCTCATCAAAGAGGGGGAATAATGAAGCTTTCTTT.

This clonotype was seen many times. The CDR3 DNA sequence: TGTGCCAGCGCTAGCGGGATCTACGAGCAGTACTTC. The encoded protein is CASASGIYEQYF. The J gene is TRBJ2-7, the V gene TRBV7-9; 9 bases line up with TRBD2. Germline V gene lookup returns CDR1 SEHNR and CDR2 FQNEAQ (reference sequence). The CDR3 is 12 amino acids. V lost 8 bases to trimming and J lost 3 bases; unmatched junction nucleotides: 2.

This clonotype was counted once. The rearrangement uses TRBV29-1 and TRBJ2-1; 12 nucleotides line up with TRBD2. Losses at the gene ends were 7 bases for V and 9 bases for J; bases not matched to a gene: 7. The CDR3 has 13 residues. From germline, CDR1 is SQVTM and CDR2 ANQGSEA. The CDR3 region is CSATGLAGFEQFF. Written as DNA, the CDR3 is TGCAGCGCTACTGGACTAGCGGGATTTGAGCAGTTCTTC.

CDR3 amino acids: CASSLVPTDNYGYTF. The CDR3 nucleotides read TGCGCCAGCAGCTTGGTACCGACAGACAACTATGGCTACACCTTC. This chain uses TRBV5-1 with TRBJ1-2; TRBD1 is a possible D gene (5 bases). Germline assignment: CDR1 SGHRS and CDR2 YFSETQ. The ends were cut back, 0 bases at V and 2 bases at J, with 11 bases in the middle. This CDR3 spans 15 amino acids.

This clonotype occurred a few times. In DNA form, the CDR3 reads TGTGCCAGCAGCTTAGGGGCCCTAGCGGGAGTTTCAGATACGCAGTATTTT. This sequence encodes CASSLGALAGVSDTQYF. This chain links TRBV13 with TRBJ2-3; 10 bases fit TRBD2. With 0 bases clipped from V and 4 bases from J, the junction kept 7 bases outside the gene matches. Per germline, CDR1 PRHDT and CDR2 FYEKMQ (reference sequence). The CDR3 runs to 17 residues. Variable domain in full (rest from reference TRBV13 and TRBJ2-3): AAGVIQSPRHLIKEKRETATLKCYPIPRHDTVYWYQQGPGQDPQFLISFYEKMQSDKGSIPDRFSAQQFSDYHSELNMSSLELGDSALYFCASSLGALAGVSDTQYFGPGTRLTVL.

The chain employs TRBV19 and TRBJ1-2; 9 bases are shared with TRBD1. The CDR3 spans 18 residues. Trimming cost V 6 bases and J 2 bases; bases outside gene matches: 16. Germline loops: CDR1 LNHDA, CDR2 SQIVND (reference sequence). CDR3 loop: CASRADTVGTGHNYGYTF. The CDR3 DNA is TGTGCCAGTAGGGCAGATACCGTAGGGACAGGGCACAACTATGGCTACACCTTC.

This clonotype was seen at least ten times. The chain joins TRBV28 to TRBJ1-2; no definite D call. This CDR3 contains 14 residues. Germline V gene sequence: CDR1 MDHEN, CDR2 SYDVKM. The V and J ends lost 2 bases and 9 bases respectively, with 16 bases between them. CDR3 DNA: TGTGCCAGCAGTTTAGGCCGTCTTCAGGATAGCTACACCTTC. Its protein product is CASSLGRLQDSYTF.